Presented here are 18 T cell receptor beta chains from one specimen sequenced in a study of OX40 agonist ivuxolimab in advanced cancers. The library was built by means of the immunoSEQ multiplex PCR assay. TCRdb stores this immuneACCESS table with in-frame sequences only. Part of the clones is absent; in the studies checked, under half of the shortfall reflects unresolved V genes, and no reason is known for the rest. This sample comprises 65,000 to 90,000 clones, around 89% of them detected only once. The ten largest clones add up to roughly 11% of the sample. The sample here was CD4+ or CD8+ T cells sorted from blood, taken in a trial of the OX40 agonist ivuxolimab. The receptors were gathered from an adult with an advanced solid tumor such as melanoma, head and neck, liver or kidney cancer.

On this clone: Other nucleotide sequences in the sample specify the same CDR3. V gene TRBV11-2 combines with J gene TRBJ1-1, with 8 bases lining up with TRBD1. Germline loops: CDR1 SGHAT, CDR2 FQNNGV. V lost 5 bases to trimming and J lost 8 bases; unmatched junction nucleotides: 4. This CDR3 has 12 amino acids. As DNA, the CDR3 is TGTGCCAGCAGCCGTGGACAGGGAGAAGCTTTCTTT. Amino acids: CASSRGQGEAFF.

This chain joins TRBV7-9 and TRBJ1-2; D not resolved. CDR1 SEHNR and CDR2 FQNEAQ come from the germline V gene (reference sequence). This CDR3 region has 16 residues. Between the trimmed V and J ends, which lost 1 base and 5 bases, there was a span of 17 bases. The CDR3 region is CASSLVRGSVSYGYTF. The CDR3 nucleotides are TGTGCCAGCAGCTTAGTCCGGGGATCTGTATCTTATGGCTACACCTTC.

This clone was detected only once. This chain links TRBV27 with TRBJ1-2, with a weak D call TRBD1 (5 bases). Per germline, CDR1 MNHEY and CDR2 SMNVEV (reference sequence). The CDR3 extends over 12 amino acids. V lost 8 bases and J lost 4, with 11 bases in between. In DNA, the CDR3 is TGTGCCAGCGGATCAGGGTCCTATGGCTACACCTTC. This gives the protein CASGSGSYGYTF.

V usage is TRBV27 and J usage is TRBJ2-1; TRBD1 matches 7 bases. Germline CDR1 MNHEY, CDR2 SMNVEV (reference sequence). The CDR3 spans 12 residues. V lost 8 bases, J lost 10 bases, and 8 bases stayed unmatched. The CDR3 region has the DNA TGTGCCAGCTCTTCCCAGGGGGACGAGCAGTTCTTC. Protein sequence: CASSSQGDEQFF.

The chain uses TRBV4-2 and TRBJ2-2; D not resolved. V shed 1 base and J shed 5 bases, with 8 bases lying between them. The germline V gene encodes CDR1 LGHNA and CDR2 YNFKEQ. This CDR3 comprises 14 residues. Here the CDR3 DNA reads TGTGCCAGCAGCCAAGTCATGGTGACCGGGGAGCTGTTTTTT. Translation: CASSQVMVTGELFF.

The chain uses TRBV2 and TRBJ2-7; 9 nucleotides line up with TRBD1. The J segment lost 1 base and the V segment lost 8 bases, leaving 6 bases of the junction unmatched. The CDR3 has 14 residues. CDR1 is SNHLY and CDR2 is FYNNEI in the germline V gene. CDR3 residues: CASCLGTGSYEQYF. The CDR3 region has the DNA TGTGCCAGCTGTTTAGGGACAGGGTCCTACGAGCAGTACTTC. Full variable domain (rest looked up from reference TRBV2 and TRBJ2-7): EPEVTQTPSHQVTQMGQEVILRCVPISNHLYFYWYRQILGQKVEFLVSFYNNEISEKSEIFDDQFSVERPDGSNFTLKIRSTKLEDSAMYFCASCLGTGSYEQYFGPGTRLTVT.

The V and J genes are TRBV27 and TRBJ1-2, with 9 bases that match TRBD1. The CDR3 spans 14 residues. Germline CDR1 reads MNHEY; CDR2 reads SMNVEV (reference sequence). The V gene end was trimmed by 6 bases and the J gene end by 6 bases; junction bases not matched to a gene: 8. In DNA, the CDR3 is TGTGCCAGCAGGTACGGGACAGGGATCCATGGCTACACCTTC. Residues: CASRYGTGIHGYTF.

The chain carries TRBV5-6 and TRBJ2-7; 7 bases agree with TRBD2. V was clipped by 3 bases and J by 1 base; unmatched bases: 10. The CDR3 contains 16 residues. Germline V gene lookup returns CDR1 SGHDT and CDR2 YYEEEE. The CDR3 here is CASSSPYREDSYEQYF. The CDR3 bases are TGTGCCAGCAGCTCACCATACCGGGAGGATTCCTACGAGCAGTACTTC.

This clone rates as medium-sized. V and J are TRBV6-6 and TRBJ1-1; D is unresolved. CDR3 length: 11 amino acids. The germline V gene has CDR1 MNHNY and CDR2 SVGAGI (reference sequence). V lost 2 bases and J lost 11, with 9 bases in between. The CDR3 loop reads CASSYGVVAFF. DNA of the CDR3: TGTGCCAGCAGTTACGGGGTAGTGGCTTTCTTT.

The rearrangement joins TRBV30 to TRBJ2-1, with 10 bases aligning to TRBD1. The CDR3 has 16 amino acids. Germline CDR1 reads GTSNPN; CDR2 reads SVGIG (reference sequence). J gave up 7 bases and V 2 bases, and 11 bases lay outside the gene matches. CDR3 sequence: CAWSPKTGGILNEQFF. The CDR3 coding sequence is TGTGCCTGGAGTCCTAAGACAGGGGGCATTCTAAATGAGCAGTTCTTC.

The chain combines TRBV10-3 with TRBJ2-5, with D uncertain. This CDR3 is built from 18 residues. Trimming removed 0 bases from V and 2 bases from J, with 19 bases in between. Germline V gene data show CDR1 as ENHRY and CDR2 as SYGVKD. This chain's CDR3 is CAISESWGSGPRQETQYF. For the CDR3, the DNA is TGTGCCATCAGTGAGTCTTGGGGTTCGGGTCCCAGGCAAGAGACCCAGTACTTC.

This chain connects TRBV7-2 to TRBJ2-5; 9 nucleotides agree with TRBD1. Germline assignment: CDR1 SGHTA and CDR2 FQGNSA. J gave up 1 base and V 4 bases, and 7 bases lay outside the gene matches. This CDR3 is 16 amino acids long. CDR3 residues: CASSWSGTGIQETQYF. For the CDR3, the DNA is TGTGCCAGCAGCTGGTCCGGGACAGGGATCCAAGAGACCCAGTACTTC.

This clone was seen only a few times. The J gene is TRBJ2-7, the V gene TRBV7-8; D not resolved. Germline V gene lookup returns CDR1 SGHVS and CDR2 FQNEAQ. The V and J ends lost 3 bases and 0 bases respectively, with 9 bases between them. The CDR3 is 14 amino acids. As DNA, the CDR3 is TGTGCCAGCAGCTTTGACGCAGGCTCCTACGAGCAGTACTTC. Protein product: CASSFDAGSYEQYF.

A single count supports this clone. CDR3 DNA sequence: TGTGCCAGCAGCCAAGTACAGGCGAGCTATGGCTACACCTTC. Protein: CASSQVQASYGYTF. V gene TRBV9 combines with J gene TRBJ1-2, with D possibly TRBD1 on 5 matching bases. The germline V gene has CDR1 SGDLS and CDR2 YYNGEE. The CDR3 loop spans 14 amino acids. Trimming removed 4 bases from V and 4 bases from J, with 14 bases in between.

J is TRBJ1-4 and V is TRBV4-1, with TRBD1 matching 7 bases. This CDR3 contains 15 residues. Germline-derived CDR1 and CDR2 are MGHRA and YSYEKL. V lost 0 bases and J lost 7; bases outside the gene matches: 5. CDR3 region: CASSQEGTVGEKLFF. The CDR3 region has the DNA TGCGCCAGCAGCCAAGAAGGGACAGTCGGTGAAAAACTGTTTTTT.

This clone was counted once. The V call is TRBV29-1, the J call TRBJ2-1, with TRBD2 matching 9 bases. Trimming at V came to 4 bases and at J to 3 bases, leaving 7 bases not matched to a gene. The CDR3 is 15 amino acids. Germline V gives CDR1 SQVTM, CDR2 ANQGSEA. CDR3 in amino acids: CSVVGSGSLYNEQFF. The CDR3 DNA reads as TGCAGCGTTGTGGGTAGCGGGAGTCTCTACAATGAGCAGTTCTTC.

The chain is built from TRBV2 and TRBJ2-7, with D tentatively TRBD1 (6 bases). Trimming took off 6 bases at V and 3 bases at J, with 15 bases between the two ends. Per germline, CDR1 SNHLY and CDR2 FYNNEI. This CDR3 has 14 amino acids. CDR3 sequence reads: CASSLGPDSYEQYF. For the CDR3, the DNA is TGTGCCAGCAGCCTCGGGCCGGACAGCTACGAGCAGTACTTC. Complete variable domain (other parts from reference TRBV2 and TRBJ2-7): EPEVTQTPSHQVTQMGQEVILRCVPISNHLYFYWYRQILGQKVEFLVSFYNNEISEKSEIFDDQFSVERPDGSNFTLKIRSTKLEDSAMYFCASSLGPDSYEQYFGPGTRLTVT.

CDR3 protein: CASSYSGDGNTEAFF. The CDR3 nucleotides read TGTGCCAGCAGTTACTCGGGCGACGGGAACACTGAAGCTTTCTTT. The V and J genes are TRBV6-5 and TRBJ1-1; D remains ambiguous. Trimming removed 0 bases at V and 1 base at J, with 9 bases between. CDR1 and CDR2 (germline): MNHEY, SVGAGI. The CDR3 is made up of 15 amino acids.